This TCR beta chain derives from a study of blood T cell repertoires in COVID-19. This CDR3 has 14 residues. The V gene's germline CDR1 is MNHEY and CDR2 SMNVEV (reference sequence). The V end was cut by 7 bases, the J end by 5 bases, with 17 bases between. Some clones are missing from TCRdb's copy, which holds only in-frame ones; the method was immunoSEQ multiplex PCR. This sample yields 150,000 to 200,000 clones, of which approximately 75% are seen a single time; approximately 10% belongs to the top ten. This clone was detected ten times or more. The receptor was derived from a human donor in a cohort sampled during active COVID-19. Sequencing was carried out using peripheral blood. The gene calls are TRBV27 and TRBJ1-2, with D tentatively TRBD1 (5 bases). CDR3 residues: CASKRVKGIYGYTF. CDR3 DNA sequence: TGTGCCAGCAAAAGAGTAAAGGGGATTTATGGCTACACCTTC.